These T cell receptor beta chains were read from a single sample in a study of identical twins' blood T cells. From the 5' RACE reads, TCRdb called clonotypes with MiXCR, one entry per CDR3 protein. The top ten hold roughly 5.5% of the sample, which has fewer than 450,000 distinct CDR3 sequences, roughly 27% seen once. Sequencing was carried out using PBMCs. All receptors derive from a woman between 18 and 55 years old in good health. Each CDR3 is given with its conserved first and last residue. A D gene is named only where the DNA matches it firmly. Some rows have no size entry. The others give once, few or many, or a class for an expanded clone.

d_call: -
j_call: TRBJ2-3
clone_size: few
v_call: TRBV12-3/TRBV12-4
cdr3_nt: TGTGCCAGCAGTTTAAGGGGGTCCACCACAGATACGCAGTATTTT
cdr3_aa: CASSLRGSTTDTQYF

d_call: TRBD1
j_call: TRBJ2-7
clone_size: few
v_call: TRBV20-1
cdr3_nt: TGCAGTGCTAGGGCAGACAGGGGGCGATACGAGCAGTACTTC
cdr3_aa: CSARADRGRYEQYF

d_call: -
j_call: TRBJ1-2
clone_size: -
v_call: TRBV20-1
cdr3_nt: TGCAGTGCAAGAGGACGACGGCTCTATGGCTACACCTTC
cdr3_aa: CSARGRRLYGYTF

d_call: -
j_call: TRBJ1-6
clone_size: few
v_call: TRBV21-1
cdr3_nt: TGTGCCAGCAGCAAAGACCGGACAGGGGATAATTCACCCCTCCACTTT
cdr3_aa: CASSKDRTGDNSPLHF

d_call: -
j_call: TRBJ1-1
clone_size: many
v_call: TRBV7-9
cdr3_nt: TGTGCCAGCAGCTCTGGTTACACCGGGACTGAAGCTTTCTTT
cdr3_aa: CASSSGYTGTEAFF

d_call: -
j_call: TRBJ2-2
clone_size: few
v_call: TRBV4-2
cdr3_nt: TGTGCCAGCAGCCAAGGGGCTAGATTAACCGGGGAGCTGTTTTTT
cdr3_aa: CASSQGARLTGELFF

d_call: TRBD1
j_call: TRBJ1-2
clone_size: -
v_call: TRBV20-1
cdr3_nt: TGCAGTGCTAGATCGACAGGGGCAGAGTATGGCTACACCTTC
cdr3_aa: CSARSTGAEYGYTF

d_call: TRBD1
j_call: TRBJ1-6
clone_size: few
v_call: TRBV19
cdr3_nt: TGTGCCAGTAGTTTCTCGGGACAGCTCTCCTATAATTCACCCCTCCACTTT
cdr3_aa: CASSFSGQLSYNSPLHF

d_call: -
j_call: TRBJ1-3
clone_size: few
v_call: TRBV28
cdr3_nt: TGTGCCAGCACCCAGATGGGTTCCGGAAACACCATATATTTT
cdr3_aa: CASTQMGSGNTIYF

d_call: -
j_call: TRBJ2-1
clone_size: -
v_call: TRBV29-1
cdr3_nt: TGCAGCGAAGGAGACTGGTCCGCTGAGCAGTTCTTC
cdr3_aa: CSEGDWSAEQFF

d_call: TRBD2
j_call: TRBJ2-1
clone_size: -
v_call: TRBV11-2
cdr3_nt: TGTGCCAGCAGCTTAGATGGGGGACTAGCCGTGGGCAATGAGCAGTTCTTC
cdr3_aa: CASSLDGGLAVGNEQFF

d_call: -
j_call: TRBJ1-3
clone_size: -
v_call: TRBV7-9
cdr3_nt: TGTGCCAGCAGCTGGGGCAGAGGAAACACCATATATTTT
cdr3_aa: CASSWGRGNTIYF

d_call: -
j_call: TRBJ1-1
clone_size: -
v_call: TRBV30
cdr3_nt: TGTGCCTGGAGGGCCGCGGGGGCGGGGACTGAAGCTTTCTTT
cdr3_aa: CAWRAAGAGTEAFF

d_call: -
j_call: TRBJ2-5
clone_size: -
v_call: TRBV18
cdr3_nt: TGTGCCAGCTCACCCGGCCAGGGACTGATCCAAGAGACCCAGTACTTC
cdr3_aa: CASSPGQGLIQETQYF

d_call: -
j_call: TRBJ2-3
clone_size: -
v_call: TRBV9
cdr3_nt: TGTGCCAGCAGCACCCCAAGGACAGCTTCAGATACGCAGTATTTT
cdr3_aa: CASSTPRTASDTQYF

d_call: -
j_call: TRBJ2-7
clone_size: -
v_call: TRBV10-2
cdr3_nt: TGCGCCAGCAGAGGAACTAACTCCTACGAGCAGTACTTC
cdr3_aa: CASRGTNSYEQYF

d_call: -
j_call: TRBJ1-2
clone_size: few
v_call: TRBV5-1
cdr3_nt: TGCGCCAGCAGCTTGCCGTCAGGGCTGGGGTATGGCTACACCTTC
cdr3_aa: CASSLPSGLGYGYTF

d_call: -
j_call: TRBJ1-1
clone_size: few
v_call: TRBV11-3
cdr3_nt: TGTGCCAGCAGCGTCGACAGAGAAGCTTTCTTT
cdr3_aa: CASSVDREAFF

d_call: -
j_call: TRBJ2-2
clone_size: few
v_call: TRBV7-2
cdr3_nt: TGTGCCAGCAGCCCGTCCTGGGGAAACTTGAACACCGGGGAGCTGTTTTTT
cdr3_aa: CASSPSWGNLNTGELFF

d_call: -
j_call: TRBJ2-1
clone_size: -
v_call: TRBV7-9
cdr3_nt: TGTGCCAGCAGCCCTGCGAAATGGTTCCTGGATGAGCAGTTCTTC
cdr3_aa: CASSPAKWFLDEQFF

d_call: -
j_call: TRBJ2-7
clone_size: few
v_call: TRBV12-5
cdr3_nt: TGTGCTAGTGGTTTCGGGACATCCTACGAGCAGTACTTC
cdr3_aa: CASGFGTSYEQYF

d_call: -
j_call: TRBJ2-7
clone_size: -
v_call: TRBV19
cdr3_nt: TGTGCCAGTAGTATCGGCGGGACTTCCTACGAGCAGTACTTC
cdr3_aa: CASSIGGTSYEQYF

d_call: -
j_call: TRBJ2-1
clone_size: few
v_call: TRBV6-5
cdr3_nt: TGTGCCAGCAGTACTTTAGGGAAATACAATGAGCAGTTCTTC
cdr3_aa: CASSTLGKYNEQFF

d_call: -
j_call: TRBJ1-1
clone_size: -
v_call: TRBV9
cdr3_nt: TGTGCCAGCAGCGTAGCGGAGGAGAACACTGAAGCTTTCTTT
cdr3_aa: CASSVAEENTEAFF

d_call: -
j_call: TRBJ1-5
clone_size: -
v_call: TRBV20-1
cdr3_nt: TGCAGTGCTAGAAGGGACACCGGAGGGGCTCAGCCCCAGCATTTT
cdr3_aa: CSARRDTGGAQPQHF

d_call: -
j_call: TRBJ1-6
clone_size: few
v_call: TRBV7-6
cdr3_nt: TGTGCCAGCAGCCCCAAGTGGGGCCCCTATAATTCACCCCTCCACTTT
cdr3_aa: CASSPKWGPYNSPLHF

d_call: -
j_call: TRBJ1-4
clone_size: -
v_call: TRBV20-1
cdr3_nt: TGCAGTGCTAGAGATCGGCAGACTGCAACTAATGAAAAACTGTTTTTT
cdr3_aa: CSARDRQTATNEKLFF

d_call: -
j_call: TRBJ1-1
clone_size: few
v_call: TRBV7-2
cdr3_nt: TGTGCCAGCAGCTCCCCCGGGTTCGCTGAAGCTTTCTTT
cdr3_aa: CASSSPGFAEAFF

d_call: TRBD2
j_call: TRBJ2-7
clone_size: few
v_call: TRBV29-1
cdr3_nt: TGCAGCGTTGGGCGGGAGCAGTCCGAGCAGTACTTC
cdr3_aa: CSVGREQSEQYF

d_call: -
j_call: TRBJ1-2
clone_size: -
v_call: TRBV7-8
cdr3_nt: TGTGCCAGCAGCTTATCGGTACCTTCGCGTGGCTACACCTTC
cdr3_aa: CASSLSVPSRGYTF

d_call: -
j_call: TRBJ2-3
clone_size: few
v_call: TRBV7-2
cdr3_nt: TGTGCCAGCAGCCCGGTAGGGGGAGATACGCAGTATTTT
cdr3_aa: CASSPVGGDTQYF

d_call: -
j_call: TRBJ1-4
clone_size: -
v_call: TRBV19
cdr3_nt: TGTGCCAGTAGTAACCCCGGGACAACTAATGAAAAACTGTTTTTT
cdr3_aa: CASSNPGTTNEKLFF

d_call: -
j_call: TRBJ1-1
clone_size: few
v_call: TRBV5-1
cdr3_nt: TGCGCCAGCAGCCTTTTGACTGAGAACACTGAAGCTTTCTTT
cdr3_aa: CASSLLTENTEAFF

d_call: TRBD2
j_call: TRBJ2-1
clone_size: many
v_call: TRBV27
cdr3_nt: TGTGCCAGCAGTTTCCTAGCGGGAGGTCCCTTCGTAGGTGAGCAGTTCTTC
cdr3_aa: CASSFLAGGPFVGEQFF

d_call: TRBD2
j_call: TRBJ2-5
clone_size: few
v_call: TRBV4-3
cdr3_nt: TGCGCCAGCAGCCAAGAGTTAGCGGGAGGGCCCTTGATGAAGACCCAGTACTTC
cdr3_aa: CASSQELAGGPLMKTQYF

d_call: TRBD2
j_call: TRBJ2-3
clone_size: -
v_call: TRBV20-1
cdr3_nt: TGCAGTGCTACCCGGACTAGCGGAGACACAGATACGCAGTATTTT
cdr3_aa: CSATRTSGDTDTQYF

d_call: -
j_call: TRBJ1-1
clone_size: many
v_call: TRBV5-1
cdr3_nt: TGCGCCAGCAGCTTGGGAGCCCAAGGGACTGAAGCTTTCTTT
cdr3_aa: CASSLGAQGTEAFF

d_call: -
j_call: TRBJ2-3
clone_size: many
v_call: TRBV20-1
cdr3_nt: TGCAGTGCTAGAGAGCCCAGCCCAAAGCCAGATACGCAGTATTTT
cdr3_aa: CSAREPSPKPDTQYF

d_call: -
j_call: TRBJ2-4
clone_size: few
v_call: TRBV29-1
cdr3_nt: TGCAGCGTTGTTGATGTCCTCCCCAAAAACATTCAGTACTTC
cdr3_aa: CSVVDVLPKNIQYF

d_call: TRBD1
j_call: TRBJ2-2
clone_size: -
v_call: TRBV7-6
cdr3_nt: TGTGCCAGCAGCTACAGGGGGCCCCAAACTGGGGAGCTGTTTTTT
cdr3_aa: CASSYRGPQTGELFF

d_call: -
j_call: TRBJ1-1
clone_size: -
v_call: TRBV7-2
cdr3_nt: TGTGCCAGCAGCTTACGACACAACACTGAAGCTTTCTTT
cdr3_aa: CASSLRHNTEAFF

d_call: -
j_call: TRBJ1-2
clone_size: few
v_call: TRBV19
cdr3_nt: TGTGCCAGTAGTTTCACAGGAAGCTACTATGGCTACACCTTC
cdr3_aa: CASSFTGSYYGYTF